A selection of T cell receptor beta chains follows, all from one sample in a study of siplizumab effects on memory and regulatory T cells. Libraries were prepared by immunoSEQ multiplex PCR; TCRdb keeps only in-frame clonotypes and omits some of them. The repertoire includes about 120,000 clones, 80% to 95% of them detected once, and 1.3% sits in the top ten. Sequenced material: CD4+ T cells sorted from blood. The receptors here all came from a human donor in good health. Both conserved end residues are part of each CDR3. A D gene is named only where the DNA matches it firmly. Clone sizes are given selectively: once, few, many, or a class where the clone is expanded.

d_gene	v_gene	j_gene	abundance	CDR3aa	CDR3nt
TRBD1	TRBV6-1	TRBJ1-1	-	CASIWTGNTEAFF	TGTGCCAGCATTTGGACAGGGAACACTGAAGCTTTCTTT
-	TRBV5-1	TRBJ2-5	once	CASSLSTAQQETQYF	TGCGCCAGCAGCTTATCGACAGCCCAGCAAGAGACCCAGTACTTC
TRBD2	TRBV7-3	TRBJ2-3	-	CASSSNSGGTDTQYF	TGTGCCAGCAGCTCTAATAGCGGGGGCACAGATACGCAGTATTTT
TRBD1	TRBV2	TRBJ1-5	-	CASSGARTGSNQPQHF	TGTGCCAGCAGTGGGGCCCGGACAGGGAGCAATCAGCCCCAGCATTTT
-	TRBV4-2	TRBJ1-4	-	CASSQVSTGEVFF	TGTGCCAGCAGCCAAGTATCCACTGGTGAGGTGTTTTTT
TRBD2	TRBV5-1	TRBJ2-5	-	CASTRLAGIEETQYF	TGCGCCAGCACTCGACTAGCGGGCATAGAAGAGACCCAGTACTTC
TRBD1	TRBV4-1	TRBJ1-3	-	CASSQGGQGSGNTIYF	TGCGCCAGCAGCCAAGGGGGACAGGGATCTGGAAACACCATATATTTT
-	TRBV7-3	TRBJ2-3	once	CASSSGQAGNTQYF	TGTGCCAGCAGCTCCGGACAGGCGGGAAATACGCAGTATTTT
-	TRBV5-5	TRBJ2-6	-	CASSLFWDISGANVLTF	TGTGCCAGCAGCTTGTTTTGGGACATCTCTGGGGCCAACGTCCTGACTTTC
-	TRBV6-1	TRBJ2-3	few	CASSELDYTQYF	TGTGCCAGCAGTGAATTAGACTATACGCAGTATTTT